The TCR beta chain described here comes from a study of cytomegalovirus exposure and HLA in healthy donors. The germline V and J ends were trimmed by 0 bases and 0 bases, with 3 bases remaining between them. Germline lookup yields CDR1 GTSNPN and CDR2 SVGIG (reference sequence). This CDR3 spans 13 amino acids. A multiplex PCR was run with 60 Vbeta primers and 13 Jbeta primers. Sequenced by immunoSEQ multiplex PCR; TCRdb stores in-frame clones only, minus some. The sample has fewer than 150,000 clones, over 70% seen once. The material sequenced was PBMCs. V and J are TRBV30 and TRBJ1-3; the D is unclear. This clonotype was sampled from a female donor in good health and CMV-seropositive. Here the CDR3 DNA reads TGTGCCTGGAGTGTTAACTCTGGAAACACCATATATTTT. This sequence encodes CAWSVNSGNTIYF.